Listed here are 31 T cell receptor beta chains from one sample, sequenced in a study of shared clonotypes between healthy human individuals. The table came from immunoSEQ multiplex PCR; TCRdb's copy has only in-frame clones and leaves some out. The data hold 2 million to 3 million clones, with over 85% observed a single time. Sequencing input: naive CD4+ T cells from PBMCs. Subset here: CD45RA+ positively selected. Source of these receptors: a man aged 18 to 30 in good health. Some clones in this sample may be carry-over from other donors' samples.

V gene TRBV9 combines with J gene TRBJ1-3; D unresolved. V was clipped by 3 bases and J by 0 bases, with 7 bases between them. The germline gives CDR1 SGDLS, CDR2 YYNGEE. This CDR3 spans 14 amino acids. CDR3: CASSATNSGNTIYF. The DNA for the CDR3 is TGTGCCAGCAGCGCTACAAACTCTGGAAACACCATATATTTT.

In regard to this clone: This specimen includes other DNA sequences encoding the same CDR3. This sequence joins TRBV5-1 and TRBJ2-1; the D is unclear. The CDR3 is 15 residues long. Trimming left V 1 base short and J 0 bases short, with 8 bases between. CDR1 is SGHRS and CDR2 is YFSETQ in the germline V gene. The CDR3 sequence: CASSLTTSSYNEQFF. Written as DNA, the CDR3 is TGCGCCAGCAGCTTGACTACGAGCTCCTACAATGAGCAGTTCTTC. The complete variable domain, with remaining parts taken from reference TRBV5-1 and TRBJ2-1, reads KAGVTQTPRYLIKTRGQQVTLSCSPISGHRSVSWYQQTPGQGLQFLFEYFSETQRNKGNFPGRFSGRQFSNSRSEMNVSTLELGDSALYLCASSLTTSSYNEQFFGPGTRLTVL.

The chain recombines TRBV5-4 with TRBJ1-2; D may be TRBD1 (5 bases). Deletions cut 5 bases from V and 8 bases from J, with 25 bases between. There are 16 residues in the CDR3. Germline V lookup: CDR1 SGHNT, CDR2 YYREEE (reference sequence). CDR3 DNA: TGTGCCAGCAGACTTGCTCCCAGGGCTCTGGAGATCGGCTACACCTTC. Its protein is CASRLAPRALEIGYTF.

This chain joins TRBV11-2 and TRBJ2-5; tentatively, D is TRBD2 (5 bases). Germline V gene sequence: CDR1 SGHAT, CDR2 FQNNGV. This CDR3 is 14 amino acids long. V was cut by 3 bases and J by 5 bases, with 13 bases left in between. CDR3 in amino acids: CASSFGETLETQYF. The CDR3 DNA reads TGTGCCAGCAGCTTTGGGGAGACTCTGGAGACCCAGTACTTC.

The rearrangement links TRBV5-1 to TRBJ1-1, with TRBD1 as a possible D gene (5 bases). Germline CDR1 SGHRS, CDR2 YFSETQ. V was clipped by 5 bases and J by 3 bases, with 11 bases between them. The CDR3 loop spans 13 amino acids. As DNA, the CDR3 is TGCGCCAGCAGGATACAGGTCGACACTGAAGCTTTCTTT. Its translation is CASRIQVDTEAFF.

The V and J genes are TRBV6-1 and TRBJ1-5; a weak D match, TRBD1 (5 bases). There are 15 residues in the CDR3. V was shortened by 8 bases and J by 1 base, with 15 bases between the two germline ends. The V gene's germline CDR1 is MNHNS and CDR2 SASEGT. Here the CDR3 reads CASLGRWGSNQPQHF. In nucleotides, the CDR3 is TGTGCCAGCCTGGGACGTTGGGGAAGCAATCAGCCCCAGCATTTT.

The chain has TRBV6-6 and TRBJ1-1; D is undetermined. CDR1 and CDR2 from the germline V gene are MNHNY and SVGAGI (reference sequence). CDR3 length: 13 residues. V was cut by 6 bases and J by 5 bases, with 13 bases left in between. The CDR3: CASSDKGRTEAFF. Here the CDR3 DNA reads TGTGCCAGCAGCGACAAGGGTAGGACTGAAGCTTTCTTT.

As to this clone: This sample includes further DNA sequences coding for the same CDR3. The V gene is TRBV18, the J gene TRBJ2-2; D is unclear. The V end was cut by 0 bases, the J end by 7 bases, with 3 bases between. CDR3 length: 12 amino acids. The germline V gene has CDR1 KGHSH and CDR2 LQKENI. As DNA, the CDR3 is TGTGCCAGCTCACCACCGAGCGGGGAGCTGTTTTTT. Amino acid sequence: CASSPPSGELFF. The variable domain in full, completed from reference TRBV18 and TRBJ2-2, reads NAGVMQNPRHLVRRRGQEARLRCSPMKGHSHVYWYRQLPEEGLKFMVYLQKENIIDESGMPKERFSAEFPKEGPSILRIQQVVRGDSAAYFCASSPPSGELFFGEGSRLTVL.

Of note for this clone: Other DNA sequences in the same sample also yield this CDR3. The chain employs TRBV7-9 and TRBJ1-5; no definite D call. Germline loops: CDR1 SEHNR, CDR2 FQNEAQ (reference sequence). CDR3 length: 13 residues. The V gene lost 3 bases and the J gene lost 1 base, with 4 bases spanning the gap. CDR3 loop: CASSFSSNQPQHF. CDR3 DNA: TGTGCCAGCAGCTTCAGCAGCAATCAGCCCCAGCATTTT.

J is TRBJ2-1 and V is TRBV29-1; TRBD2 matches 10 bases. The CDR3 has 14 residues. Trimming cost V 4 bases and J 3 bases; bases outside gene matches: 3. Germline V CDR1 and CDR2: SQVTM, ANQGSEA. The CDR3 nucleotides are TGCAGCGTTGTCGGACTAGCGGACTACAATGAGCAGTTCTTC. This codes for CSVVGLADYNEQFF.

This clone was seen more than once but under ten times. The genes are TRBV11-3 and TRBJ2-2, with D possibly TRBD1 on 5 matching bases. The V end was cut by 0 bases, the J end by 3 bases, with 11 bases between. CDR1 and CDR2 (germline): SGHNT, YENEEA. The CDR3 totals 16 residues. CDR3 amino acids: CASSLDQGSYTGELFF. The CDR3 nucleotides read TGTGCCAGCAGCTTAGATCAGGGTTCGTACACCGGGGAGCTGTTTTTT.

The chain is built from TRBV5-1 and TRBJ1-4; perhaps TRBD1 as D (6 bases). Germline V gene sequence: CDR1 SGHRS, CDR2 YFSETQ. The CDR3 contains 15 residues. Between the trimmed V and J ends, which lost 2 bases and 3 bases, there was a span of 11 bases. CDR3 nucleotides: TGCGCCAGCAGCTTTCAAACAGGGCCTAATGAAAAACTGTTTTTT. It specifies CASSFQTGPNEKLFF.

J is TRBJ2-5 and V is TRBV28, with D possibly matching TRBD2 (5 bases). This CDR3 is 15 amino acids long. Germline V CDR1 and CDR2: MDHEN, SYDVKM. V dropped 7 bases and J dropped 0 bases, with 15 bases sitting between them. CDR3 bases: TGTGCCAGCAATATGAGGGCTTGGTACCAAGAGACCCAGTACTTC. Translation gives CASNMRAWYQETQYF.

This chain uses TRBV7-2 with TRBJ1-1; D uncertain. CDR1 and CDR2 from the germline V gene are SGHTA and FQGNSA. Trimming cost V 1 base and J 4 bases, with 10 bases left between them. The CDR3 extends over 14 amino acids. The CDR3 DNA reads as TGTGCCAGCAGCTTAGTGTCCCGGGGCACTGAAGCTTTCTTT. Protein product: CASSLVSRGTEAFF.

This clone was recorded only once. The chain carries TRBV7-9 and TRBJ1-1; 7 nucleotides match TRBD1. Trimming removed 6 bases from V and 6 bases from J; junction bases left unmatched: 7. CDR1 is SEHNR and CDR2 is FQNEAQ in the germline V gene (reference sequence). This CDR3 is built from 13 residues. The CDR3 DNA follows: TGTGCCAGCAGGTGGACAGGACGGGCTGAAGCTTTCTTT. Translated, it gives CASRWTGRAEAFF.

The chain combines TRBV5-5 with TRBJ1-1; D is unresolved. Trimming removed 0 bases at V and 5 bases at J, with 11 bases between. Germline V gives CDR1 SGHKS, CDR2 YYEKEE (reference sequence). The CDR3 is made up of 14 amino acids. The CDR3 reads CASSLASERTEAFF. Here the CDR3 DNA reads TGTGCCAGCAGCTTGGCATCCGAGCGGACTGAAGCTTTCTTT.

CDR3 DNA sequence: TGTGCCAGCTCACCAAATCCAACTGCCGAGCAGTACTTC. This sequence encodes CASSPNPTAEQYF. V usage is TRBV18 and J usage is TRBJ2-7; D remains unclear. Trimming shortened V by 2 bases and J by 6 bases, and 11 bases separated the two germline ends. Germline-derived CDR1 and CDR2 are KGHSH and LQKENI. CDR3 length: 13 residues.

The count of this clone is one. This chain joins TRBV7-9 and TRBJ2-5; 10 bases match TRBD2. V trimming: 5 bases; J trimming: 4 bases; junction bases outside the gene matches: 10. This CDR3 contains 16 residues. Germline assignment: CDR1 SEHNR and CDR2 FQNEAQ (reference sequence). CDR3 loop: CASSLKAGGGSETQYF. The CDR3 bases are TGTGCCAGCAGCCTAAAAGCGGGAGGGGGTTCAGAGACCCAGTACTTC.

The V and J genes are TRBV11-2 and TRBJ2-2; D is ambiguous. Trimming cost V 5 bases and J 7 bases, with 20 bases left between them. CDR1 is SGHAT, CDR2 FQNNGV, per germline. This CDR3 is built from 16 residues. CDR3 in amino acids: CASSPPRAILGGELFF. DNA of the CDR3: TGTGCCAGCAGCCCCCCTCGGGCCATCTTGGGCGGGGAGCTGTTTTTT.

This rearrangement joins TRBV19 to TRBJ2-1; 8 bases align to TRBD2. The V segment lost 7 bases and the J segment 9 bases; nucleotides outside the gene matches: 11. CDR3 length equals 14 residues. Germline V gene lookup returns CDR1 LNHDA and CDR2 SQIVND (reference sequence). CDR3 region: CASNKREGGGEQFF. In DNA form, the CDR3 reads TGTGCCAGTAATAAACGGGAGGGCGGAGGTGAGCAGTTCTTC.

This rearrangement joins TRBV19 to TRBJ1-5, with D perhaps matching TRBD1 (5 bases). V was clipped by 1 base and J by 2 bases, with 12 bases between them. CDR1 and CDR2 from the germline V gene are LNHDA and SQIVND (reference sequence). The CDR3 length is 16 residues. CDR3 in DNA: TGTGCCAGTAGTATAGTGGGGGGAAGCGGCAATCAGCCCCAGCATTTT. It yields the protein CASSIVGGSGNQPQHF.

The CDR3 protein is CASSLTGTQETQYF. The DNA for the CDR3 is TGTGCCAGCAGCTTGACAGGGACCCAAGAGACCCAGTACTTC. The chain is built from TRBV5-6 and TRBJ2-5; the D gene is possibly TRBD1 (6 bases). The CDR3 is made up of 14 amino acids. CDR1 and CDR2 from the germline V gene are SGHDT and YYEEEE. V dropped 1 base and J dropped 1 base, with 8 bases sitting between them.

V gene TRBV19 combines with J gene TRBJ1-5; possibly TRBD1 for D (5 bases). CDR1 and CDR2 from the germline V gene are LNHDA and SQIVND (reference sequence). The CDR3 is 14 residues long. V was cut by 9 bases and J by 0 bases, with 12 bases left in between. CDR3 bases: TGTGCCAGCGGGACGGGCTATAGCAATCAGCCCCAGCATTTT. Its translation is CASGTGYSNQPQHF.

The V call is TRBV7-9, the J call TRBJ2-3; 7 bases agree with TRBD2. Looked up from germline, CDR1 is SEHNR and CDR2 is FQNEAQ (reference sequence). With V trimmed by 3 bases and J by 3 bases, 3 bases remained unmatched. The CDR3 loop spans 14 amino acids. The CDR3: CASSFRRETDTQYF. The CDR3 bases are TGTGCCAGCAGCTTCCGGCGGGAGACAGATACGCAGTATTTT.

The chain joins TRBV6-5 to TRBJ1-6, with unresolved D. The CDR3 extends over 15 amino acids. V lost 1 base, J lost 5 bases, and 9 bases lay in between. Germline CDR1 and CDR2: MNHEY and SVGAGI. The CDR3 coding sequence is TGTGCCAGCAGTTACTGGGCAGAGAATAATTCACCCCTCCACTTT. This gives the protein CASSYWAENNSPLHF.

The V and J genes are TRBV5-1 and TRBJ2-1, with 10 nucleotides matching TRBD2. Germline CDR1 and CDR2: SGHRS and YFSETQ. CDR3 size: 14 residues. J lost 4 bases, V lost 5 bases, and 3 bases had no gene match. CDR3 sequence reads: CASRSGRVYNEQFF. The CDR3 DNA follows: TGCGCCAGCAGAAGCGGGAGGGTGTACAATGAGCAGTTCTTC.

This clone was counted a single time. The chain links TRBV5-1 to TRBJ2-7, with 10 positions matching TRBD1. There are 15 residues in the CDR3. Germline V gene sequence: CDR1 SGHRS, CDR2 YFSETQ. V was clipped by 0 bases and J by 4 bases; unmatched bases: 4. The CDR3 nucleotides are TGCGCCAGCAGCTTGGTTTCGGACAGGGGGTACGAGCAGTACTTC. Translating gives CASSLVSDRGYEQYF. The variable domain in full, with the rest retrieved from reference TRBV5-1 and TRBJ2-7, is KAGVTQTPRYLIKTRGQQVTLSCSPISGHRSVSWYQQTPGQGLQFLFEYFSETQRNKGNFPGRFSGRQFSNSRSEMNVSTLELGDSALYLCASSLVSDRGYEQYFGPGTRLTVT.

The chain recombines TRBV2 with TRBJ1-1, with D unresolved. The CDR3 spans 15 residues. V shed 4 bases and J shed 4 bases, with 16 bases lying between them. Germline V gene lookup returns CDR1 SNHLY and CDR2 FYNNEI. The CDR3 reads CASSGRPPVGTEAFF. The CDR3 DNA reads TGTGCCAGCAGTGGAAGACCGCCCGTGGGCACTGAAGCTTTCTTT. Together with reference TRBV2 and TRBJ1-1, the CDR3 gives the full variable domain: EPEVTQTPSHQVTQMGQEVILRCVPISNHLYFYWYRQILGQKVEFLVSFYNNEISEKSEIFDDQFSVERPDGSNFTLKIRSTKLEDSAMYFCASSGRPPVGTEAFFGQGTRLTVV.

This clone was counted once. This sample includes further DNA sequences coding for the same CDR3. The gene calls are TRBV10-1 and TRBJ2-1; possible D gene TRBD1, 6 bases. The CDR3 loop spans 13 amino acids. Trimming shortened V by 3 bases and J by 4 bases, and 7 bases separated the two germline ends. Germline CDR1 reads WNHNN; CDR2 reads SYGVQD (reference sequence). CDR3 residues: CASSEGTYNEQFF. The CDR3 DNA reads TGCGCCAGCAGTGAAGGGACATACAATGAGCAGTTCTTC.

The chain has TRBV10-1 and TRBJ2-7, with D unresolved. Deletions cut 3 bases from V and 7 bases from J, with 7 bases between. Germline V gene data show CDR1 as WNHNN and CDR2 as SYGVQD (reference sequence). This CDR3 comprises 11 residues. CDR3 loop: CASSENGEQYF. In DNA form, the CDR3 reads TGCGCCAGCAGTGAAAACGGGGAGCAGTACTTC.

This chain connects TRBV5-6 to TRBJ1-1; a possible D gene is TRBD1 (6 bases). Per the germline V gene, CDR1 is SGHDT and CDR2 is YYEEEE. The CDR3 consists of 14 residues. V lost 4 bases to trimming and J lost 2 bases, with 12 bases between them. CDR3 sequence: CASSRRTANTEAFF. The CDR3 nucleotides are TGTGCCAGCAGCCGAAGGACAGCTAACACTGAAGCTTTCTTT.